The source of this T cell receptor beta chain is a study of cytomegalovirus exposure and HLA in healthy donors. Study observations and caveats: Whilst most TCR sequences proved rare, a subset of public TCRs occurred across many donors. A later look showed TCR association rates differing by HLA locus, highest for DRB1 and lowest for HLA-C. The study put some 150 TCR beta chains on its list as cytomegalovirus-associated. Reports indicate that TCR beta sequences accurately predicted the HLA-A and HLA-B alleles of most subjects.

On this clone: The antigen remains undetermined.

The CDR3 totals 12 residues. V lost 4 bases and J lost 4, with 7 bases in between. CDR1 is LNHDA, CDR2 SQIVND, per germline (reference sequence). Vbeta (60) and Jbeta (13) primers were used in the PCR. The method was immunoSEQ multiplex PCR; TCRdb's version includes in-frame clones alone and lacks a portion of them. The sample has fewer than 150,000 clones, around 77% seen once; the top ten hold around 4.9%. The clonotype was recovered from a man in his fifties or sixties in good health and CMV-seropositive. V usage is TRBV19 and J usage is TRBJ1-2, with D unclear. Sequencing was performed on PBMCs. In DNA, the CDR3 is TGTGCCAGTAGTAGCACAGCCTATGGCTACACCTTC. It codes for CASSSTAYGYTF.